The T cell receptor (beta chain) described here comes from a study of T cell responses to AZD1222 COVID-19 vaccine. As to this clone: What it binds is unknown.

The CDR3 runs to 12 residues. Trimming took 3 bases from V and 10 from J, leaving 10 bases between them. CDR1 and CDR2 (germline): MNHEY, SMNVEV (reference sequence). Regarding the study as a whole: Among AZD1222 vaccinees, only 5 or 6 were seropositive at baseline. Two AZD1222 administrations were followed by greater Spike-specific TCR breadth and depth.

The repertoire was sequenced with immunoSEQ multiplex PCR; TCRdb's copy has only in-frame clones and lacks some. This sample has approximately 120,000 clones, with approximately 90% found just once. The chain combines TRBV27 with TRBJ2-1; D might be TRBD1 (6 bases). The receptor was derived from an adult in good health. The sequencing used peripheral blood, collected on day 0 of MenACWY control vaccination. CDR3 in DNA: TGTGCCAGCAGTTTCGCAGGGGTAGAGCAGTTCTTC. Translated: CASSFAGVEQFF.